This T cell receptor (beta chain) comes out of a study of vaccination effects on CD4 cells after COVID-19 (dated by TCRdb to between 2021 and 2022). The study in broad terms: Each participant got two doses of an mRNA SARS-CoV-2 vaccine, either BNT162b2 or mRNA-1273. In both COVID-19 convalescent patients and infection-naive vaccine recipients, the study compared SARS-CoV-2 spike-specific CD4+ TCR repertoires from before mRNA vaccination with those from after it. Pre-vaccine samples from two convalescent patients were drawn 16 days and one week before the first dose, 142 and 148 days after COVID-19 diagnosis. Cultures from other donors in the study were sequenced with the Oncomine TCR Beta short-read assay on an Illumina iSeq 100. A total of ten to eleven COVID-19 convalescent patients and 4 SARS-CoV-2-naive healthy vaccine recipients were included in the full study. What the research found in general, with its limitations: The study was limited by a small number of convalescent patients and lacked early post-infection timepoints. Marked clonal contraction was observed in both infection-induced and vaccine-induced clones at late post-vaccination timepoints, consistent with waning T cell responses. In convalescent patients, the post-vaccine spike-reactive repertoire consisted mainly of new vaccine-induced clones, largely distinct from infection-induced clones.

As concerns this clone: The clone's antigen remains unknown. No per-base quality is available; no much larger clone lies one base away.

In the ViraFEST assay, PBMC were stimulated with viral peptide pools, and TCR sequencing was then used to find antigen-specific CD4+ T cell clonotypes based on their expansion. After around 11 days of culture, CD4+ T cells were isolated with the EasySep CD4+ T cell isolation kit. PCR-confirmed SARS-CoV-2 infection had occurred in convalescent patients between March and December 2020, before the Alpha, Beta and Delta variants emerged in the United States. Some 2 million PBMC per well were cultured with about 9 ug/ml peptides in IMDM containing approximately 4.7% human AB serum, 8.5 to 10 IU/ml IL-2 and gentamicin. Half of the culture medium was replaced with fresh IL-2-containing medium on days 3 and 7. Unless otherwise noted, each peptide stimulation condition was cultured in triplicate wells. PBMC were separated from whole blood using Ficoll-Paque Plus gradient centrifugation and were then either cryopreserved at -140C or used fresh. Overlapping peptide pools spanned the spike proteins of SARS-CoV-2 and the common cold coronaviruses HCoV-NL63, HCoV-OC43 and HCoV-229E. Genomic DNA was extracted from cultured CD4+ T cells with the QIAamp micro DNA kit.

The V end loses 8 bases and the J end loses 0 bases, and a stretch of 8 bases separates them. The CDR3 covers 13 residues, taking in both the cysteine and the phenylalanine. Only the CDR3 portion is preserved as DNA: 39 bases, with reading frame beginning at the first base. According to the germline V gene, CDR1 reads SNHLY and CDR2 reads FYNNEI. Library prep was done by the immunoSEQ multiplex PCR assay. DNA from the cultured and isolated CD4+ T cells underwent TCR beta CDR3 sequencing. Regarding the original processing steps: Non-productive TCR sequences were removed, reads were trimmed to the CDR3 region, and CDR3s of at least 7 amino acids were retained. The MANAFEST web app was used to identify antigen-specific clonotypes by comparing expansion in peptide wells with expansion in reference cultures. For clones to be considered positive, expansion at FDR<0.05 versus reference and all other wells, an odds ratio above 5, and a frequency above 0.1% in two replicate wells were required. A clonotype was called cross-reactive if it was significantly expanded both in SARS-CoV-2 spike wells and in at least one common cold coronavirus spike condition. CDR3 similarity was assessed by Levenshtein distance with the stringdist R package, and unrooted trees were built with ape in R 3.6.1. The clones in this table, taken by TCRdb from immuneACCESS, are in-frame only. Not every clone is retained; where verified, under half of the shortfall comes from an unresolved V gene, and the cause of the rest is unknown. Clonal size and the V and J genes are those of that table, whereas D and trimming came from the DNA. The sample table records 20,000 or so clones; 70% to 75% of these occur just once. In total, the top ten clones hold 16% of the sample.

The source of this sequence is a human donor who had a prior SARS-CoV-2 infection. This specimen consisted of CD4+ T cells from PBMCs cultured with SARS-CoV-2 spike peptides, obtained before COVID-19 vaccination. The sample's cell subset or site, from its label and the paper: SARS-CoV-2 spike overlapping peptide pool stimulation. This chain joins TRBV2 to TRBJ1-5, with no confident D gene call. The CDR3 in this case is CASGSYSNQPQHF. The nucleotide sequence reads TGTGCCAGCGGGAGCTATAGCAATCAGCCCCAGCATTTT.